Detailed here is one T cell receptor beta chain. Adults between roughly 18 and 95 years of age took part from 24 US areas. The data were obtained in a study of blood T cell repertoires in COVID-19. About the study: The United States, Italy and Spain provided the acute and convalescent COVID-19 samples.

Per the study methods: Estimated nucleated cell counts came from reference gene primer amplification. Repertoires were generated with immunoSEQ multiplex PCR, while TCRdb's copy carries only in-frame clones and drops some. V, J and clone size were drawn from that table, and D and trimming were deduced from the DNA. This table has approximately 280,000 clones, 90% appearing once. The length of the CDR3 is 12 residues. Deletions cut 3 bases from V and 6 bases from J, with 8 bases between. This clonotype originated in a woman aged 18 to 35 with acute COVID-19. The genes are TRBV12-3 or TRBV12-4 and TRBJ1-2; perhaps TRBD1 as D (5 bases). Source material: PBMCs or T cells enriched from blood (not recorded which). The CDR3 DNA reads TGTGCCAGCAGTTTTGGGGGGGATGGCTACACCTTC. Amino acids: CASSFGGDGYTF.